The clone carrying this T cell receptor (beta chain) was seen many times. This sample stems from a study of T cells after yellow fever vaccination. TCRdb re-called the 5' RACE reads through MiXCR, storing one row per CDR3 protein. The sample comprises about 240,000 distinct CDR3 sequences, approximately 3.5% of which are singletons, and under 20% rests with the top ten. Material: PBMCs, obtained 15 days after the yellow fever booster vaccination. The TCR comes from a man aged 18 to 30 who received the YFV17D yellow fever vaccine.

In DNA, the CDR3 is TGTGCCAGCAGTCCAGCTCCCTTCTCCTACGAGCAGTACTTC. Its translation: CASSPAPFSYEQYF. V usage is TRBV6-4 and J usage is TRBJ2-7, with unresolved D. Germline-derived CDR1 and CDR2 are MRHNA and SNTAGT. CDR3 length equals 14 residues. Trimming shortened V by 5 bases and J by 0 bases, and 11 bases separated the two germline ends.